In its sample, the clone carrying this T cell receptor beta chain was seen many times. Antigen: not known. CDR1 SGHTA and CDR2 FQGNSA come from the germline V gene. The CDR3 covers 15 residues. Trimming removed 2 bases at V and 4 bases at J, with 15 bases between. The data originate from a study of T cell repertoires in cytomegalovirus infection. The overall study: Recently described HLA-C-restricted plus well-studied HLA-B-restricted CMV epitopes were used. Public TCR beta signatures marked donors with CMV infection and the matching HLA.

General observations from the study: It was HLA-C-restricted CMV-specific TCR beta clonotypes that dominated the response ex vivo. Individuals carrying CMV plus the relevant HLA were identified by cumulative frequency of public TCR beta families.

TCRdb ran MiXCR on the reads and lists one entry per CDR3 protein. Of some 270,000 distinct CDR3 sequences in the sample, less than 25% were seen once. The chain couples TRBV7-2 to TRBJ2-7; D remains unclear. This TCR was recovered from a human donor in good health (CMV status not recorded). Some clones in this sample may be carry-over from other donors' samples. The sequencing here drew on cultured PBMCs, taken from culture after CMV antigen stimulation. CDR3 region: CASSLSTHFPYEQYF. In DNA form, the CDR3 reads TGTGCCAGCAGCTTATCGACCCACTTCCCTTACGAGCAGTACTTC.